A single sample is the source of the 10 T cell receptor beta chains below, sequenced in a study of T cells in Graves' hyperthyroidism and ophthalmopathy. From RNA transcripts, TCR beta CDR3 regions were amplified. First-round RT-PCR targeting the TCR CDR3 was performed with the HTBI primer set. Each CDR3 protein gets one entry after TCRdb re-called the multiplex PCR reads with MiXCR. The sample carries hundreds of thousands of distinct CDR3 sequences, 16% recorded once. The sequencing input was blood. The receptor source for this set is a woman under 30 with Graves' hyperthyroidism.

This clonotype came up a few times. The J gene is TRBJ1-5, the V gene TRBV20-1; possible D gene TRBD1, 6 bases. Germline values: CDR1 DFQATT, CDR2 SNEGSKA (reference sequence). V lost 2 bases and J lost 4, with 9 bases in between. This CDR3 region has 13 residues. This CDR3 reads CSARRQENQPQHF. The CDR3 DNA reads as TGCAGTGCTAGAAGACAGGAGAATCAGCCCCAGCATTTT.

The chain carries TRBV20-1 and TRBJ1-2, with D maybe TRBD1 (5 bases). Germline V gene lookup returns CDR1 DFQATT and CDR2 SNEGSKA (reference sequence). The CDR3 length is 13 residues. The V and J ends lost 2 bases and 3 bases respectively, with 10 bases between them. CDR3 sequence: CSARKGGDYGYTF. The CDR3 DNA sequence: TGCAGTGCTAGAAAGGGAGGGGACTATGGCTACACCTTC.

The CDR3 protein is CASSYSGGGNEQFF. The CDR3 DNA reads as TGTGCCAGCAGTTACAGCGGGGGGGGGAATGAGCAGTTCTTC. This chain connects TRBV6-5 to TRBJ2-1; 10 nucleotides agree with TRBD2. This CDR3 has 14 amino acids. Trimming took 2 bases from V and 7 from J; bases not matched to a gene: 2. The V gene's germline CDR1 is MNHEY and CDR2 SVGAGI.

This clonotype was counted a few times. The J gene is TRBJ2-5, the V gene TRBV6-5, with D uncertain. The length of the CDR3 is 13 residues. Germline-derived CDR1 and CDR2 are MNHEY and SVGAGI. V was shortened by 5 bases and J by 3 bases, with 10 bases between the two germline ends. CDR3 sequence: CASSHGGKETQYF. CDR3 DNA sequence: TGTGCCAGCAGTCACGGCGGTAAAGAGACCCAGTACTTC.

At least ten counts were recorded for this clonotype. This chain connects TRBV28 to TRBJ1-2, with 7 bases fitting TRBD1. V shed 4 bases and J 8 bases; nucleotides not matched to a gene: 10. Germline assignment: CDR1 MDHEN and CDR2 SYDVKM. The CDR3 runs 14 residues. CDR3: CASSSRTGPSGYTF. CDR3 nucleotide sequence: TGTGCCAGCAGTTCCCGGACAGGCCCGAGCGGCTACACCTTC.

The sample holds a few counts of this clonotype. The chain combines TRBV7-9 with TRBJ2-7; no clear D gene. The V end lost 7 bases, the J end lost 7 bases, and 14 bases lay between the germline ends. CDR1 SEHNR and CDR2 FQNEAQ come from the germline V gene (reference sequence). The CDR3 length is 12 residues. Here the CDR3 reads CASTPPSFEQYF. The DNA for the CDR3 is TGTGCCAGCACCCCCCCGTCCTTTGAGCAGTACTTC.

This clonotype appeared a few times. The chain is built from TRBV7-6 and TRBJ2-5, with D possibly TRBD2 on 7 matching bases. CDR1 and CDR2 (germline): SGHVS, FNYEAQ. With 2 bases removed from V and 4 bases from J, the gap between germline ends came to 20 bases. This CDR3 is 17 amino acids long. The CDR3 DNA reads TGTGCCAGCAGCTTATTAGATGCGGGGGACACGGGAGAGACCCAGTACTTC. Protein: CASSLLDAGDTGETQYF.

CDR3 protein: CASSSDGQGVNQPQHF. CDR3 nucleotide sequence: TGTGCCAGCAGCTCTGACGGACAGGGTGTCAATCAGCCCCAGCATTTT. The chain employs TRBV7-9 and TRBJ1-5; the match to TRBD1 covers 8 bases. The CDR3 totals 16 residues. The J segment lost 3 bases and the V segment lost 4 bases, leaving 8 bases of the junction unmatched. The germline V gene encodes CDR1 SEHNR and CDR2 FQNEAQ (reference sequence).

There are many counts of this clonotype. V usage is TRBV28 and J usage is TRBJ2-7, with D perhaps being TRBD1 or TRBD2 (5 bases each). The germline CDR1 and CDR2 sequences are MDHEN and SYDVKM. The V gene lost 2 bases and the J gene lost 0 bases, with 14 bases spanning the gap. CDR3 length equals 16 residues. The CDR3 sequence is CASSLDKTGTSYEQYF. In nucleotides, the CDR3 is TGTGCCAGCAGTTTAGACAAGACCGGGACCTCCTACGAGCAGTACTTC. Variable domain in full (rest from reference TRBV28 and TRBJ2-7): DVKVTQSSRYLVKRTGEKVFLECVQDMDHENMFWYRQDPGLGLRLIYFSYDVKMKEKGDIPEGYSVSREKKERFSLILESASTNQTSMYLCASSLDKTGTSYEQYFGPGTRLTVT.

This clonotype was seen only a few times. This rearrangement joins TRBV7-9 to TRBJ2-6; TRBD2 is a possible D gene (5 bases). The CDR3 is 15 residues long. Germline CDR1 reads SEHNR; CDR2 reads FQNEAQ (reference sequence). Trimming stripped 7 bases from V and 2 bases from J, with 12 bases between. The CDR3 here is CASTHSEAGANVLTF. DNA of the CDR3: TGTGCCAGCACCCATTCGGAGGCTGGGGCCAACGTCCTGACTTTC. The variable domain in full, with the rest retrieved from reference TRBV7-9 and TRBJ2-6, is DTGVSQNPRHKITKRGQNVTFRCDPISEHNRLYWYRQTLGQGPEFLTYFQNEAQLEKSRLLSDRFSAERPKGSFSTLEIQRTEQGDSAMYLCASTHSEAGANVLTFGAGSRLTVL.